The entry below describes one TCR beta chain. Its antigen remains unknown. This sample is part of a study of cytomegalovirus exposure and HLA in healthy donors. Study-wide background: Roughly four fifths of 398 genotyped donors fell in the Caucasian-associated ancestry cluster. Study-wide results and caveats: Confirmation was obtained in vitro that three CMV-associated chains are specific for CMV antigens. Later analysis identified several of the most significant clusters that appeared linked to common viral pathogens.

The PCR employed 60 Vbeta primers together with 13 Jbeta primers. TCRdb's table, derived via immunoSEQ multiplex PCR, lists solely in-frame clones and lacks some. The sample has around 190,000 clones, roughly four fifths seen once. Specimen: PBMCs. This sequence was found in a young man in good health and CMV-seronegative.

Here the CDR3 DNA reads TGTGTGACCACGAAACTAGCGACAAACCACAATGAGCAGTTCTTC. Amino acid sequence: CVTTKLATNHNEQFF. The chain combines TRBV18 with TRBJ2-1, with TRBD2 matching 7 bases. The CDR3 runs to 15 residues. From germline, CDR1 is KGHSH and CDR2 LQKENI. The full variable domain, completed using reference TRBV18 and TRBJ2-1, is NAGVMQNPRHLVRRRGQEARLRCSPMKGHSHVYWYRQLPEEGLKFMVYLQKENIIDESGMPKERFSAEFPKEGPSILRIQQVVRGDSAAYFCVTTKLATNHNEQFFGPGTRLTVL.